This TCR beta chain came from a study of T-cell memory formation after mild COVID-19. Overall study context: The two donors had largely donor-specific TCR clusters. Study conclusions and caveats: Among clones contracting day 15 to 85, CD4/CD8 was balanced, whereas later expanders leaned CD4+. Memory cells collected pre-infection included some clones that later responded, suggesting cross-reactive memory joined.

Only a few counts were recorded for this clonotype. The antigen remains undetermined. TCR alpha and TCR beta cDNA libraries with sample barcodes and UMIs came from 5'RACE using constant-segment primers. TCRdb reprocessed the 5' RACE reads with MiXCR, giving one entry per CDR3 protein. The table lists hundreds of thousands of distinct CDR3 sequences, approximately 18% of them singletons. Germline CDR1 SGHRS, CDR2 YFSETQ. This CDR3 region has 15 residues. Trimming took 3 bases from V and 7 from J; bases not matched to a gene: 8. The chain employs TRBV5-1 and TRBJ2-1, with 9 bases lining up with TRBD2. The receptor comes from an adult woman who had mild COVID-19 (a few samples of this study predate the infection). Cell type and time point are not known. Sequenced material: PBMCs or a T cell subset sorted from them (not recorded which). CDR3 region: CASSSGGTSMNEQFF. In nucleotides, the CDR3 is TGCGCCAGCAGCTCGGGAGGGACTAGCATGAATGAGCAGTTCTTC.